These 9 T cell receptor beta chains share one sample of origin, sequenced in a study of OX40 agonist ivuxolimab in advanced cancers. Here immunoSEQ multiplex PCR was the method, and the copy in TCRdb shows in-frame clones only, minus some. The sample consists of about 35,000 clones, about 93% of them appearing once. Sequencing was performed on CD4+ or CD8+ T cells sorted from blood, taken in a trial of the OX40 agonist ivuxolimab. All receptors come from an adult with an advanced solid tumor such as melanoma, head and neck, liver or kidney cancer.

This chain connects TRBV28 to TRBJ2-7; 7 bases map to TRBD2. This CDR3 comprises 14 residues. With V trimmed by 7 bases and J by 3 bases, 9 bases remained unmatched. Germline CDR1 and CDR2: MDHEN and SYDVKM. Here the CDR3 DNA reads TGTGCCAGCACCGCCGCTGGGGAGGGCTACGAGCAGTACTTC. Its protein product is CASTAAGEGYEQYF.

The rearrangement uses TRBV19 and TRBJ2-7; maybe TRBD2 (6 bases). The CDR3 length is 17 residues. Germline assignment: CDR1 LNHDA and CDR2 SQIVND (reference sequence). The germline V and J ends were trimmed by 6 bases and 0 bases, with 21 bases remaining between them. This CDR3 reads CASSPGAGRRSSYEQYF. The CDR3 nucleotides read TGTGCCAGTAGCCCGGGTGCGGGGAGACGGAGCTCCTACGAGCAGTACTTC. The complete variable domain, with remaining parts taken from reference TRBV19 and TRBJ2-7, reads DGGITQSPKYLFRKEGQNVTLSCEQNLNHDAMYWYRQDPGQGLRLIYYSQIVNDFQKGDIAEGYSVSREKKESFPLTVTSAQKNPTAFYLCASSPGAGRRSSYEQYFGPGTRLTVT.

The V gene is TRBV11-2, the J gene TRBJ2-3; 11 bases match TRBD1. J gave up 1 base and V 6 bases, and 12 bases lay outside the gene matches. The germline V gene has CDR1 SGHAT and CDR2 FQNNGV. This CDR3 has 18 amino acids. CDR3 in amino acids: CASSPGQGVLAGTDTQYF. The CDR3, as DNA: TGTGCCAGCAGTCCGGGACAGGGGGTTCTAGCGGGCACAGATACGCAGTATTTT.

CDR3 DNA sequence: TGTGCCAGCAGTTTATTTGGGGGGCGCACCTACGAGCAGTACTTC. This sequence encodes CASSLFGGRTYEQYF. The J gene is TRBJ2-7, the V gene TRBV2; the D call may be TRBD1 or TRBD2 (6 bases each). The CDR3 is 15 amino acids. Germline-derived CDR1 and CDR2 are SNHLY and FYNNEI. V shed 5 bases and J shed 2 bases, with 16 bases lying between them.

This clone was observed a single time. The chain uses TRBV11-2 and TRBJ2-7; 12 bases map to TRBD1. This CDR3 contains 16 residues. Germline trimming cut 2 bases from V and 4 bases from J; bases unmatched to any gene: 6. Per the germline V gene, CDR1 is SGHAT and CDR2 is FQNNGV. The CDR3 spells CASSLLGGQGAYEQYF. The CDR3 DNA sequence: TGTGCCAGCAGCTTACTTGGGGGACAGGGGGCTTACGAGCAGTACTTC.

The J gene is TRBJ2-2, the V gene TRBV11-1; D not certain. The CDR3 is 12 amino acids. CDR1 is SGHAT and CDR2 is FQDESV in the germline V gene (reference sequence). V shed 8 bases and J shed 1 base, with 5 bases lying between them. The CDR3 region has the DNA TGTGCCAGCTTAAAGAACACCGGGGAGCTGTTTTTT. It codes for CASLKNTGELFF. Variable domain in full (rest from reference TRBV11-1 and TRBJ2-2): EAEVAQSPRYKITEKSQAVAFWCDPISGHATLYWYRQILGQGPELLVQFQDESVVDDSQLPKDRFSAERLKGVDSTLKIQPAELGDSAMYLCASLKNTGELFFGEGSRLTVL.

J is TRBJ2-2 and V is TRBV30; TRBD1 agrees at 8 bases. The ends lost 8 bases at V and 0 bases at J; junction bases unmatched: 5. This CDR3 has 14 amino acids. Germline V CDR1 and CDR2: GTSNPN, SVGIG (reference sequence). CDR3: CAREQGANTGELFF. The CDR3 DNA reads as TGTGCCAGAGAACAGGGGGCGAACACCGGGGAGCTGTTTTTT.

The chain carries TRBV5-5 and TRBJ2-7; 9 nucleotides match TRBD1. The CDR3 consists of 15 residues. Trimming at V came to 5 bases and at J to 1 base, leaving 7 bases not matched to a gene. CDR1 and CDR2 (germline): SGHKS, YYEKEE (reference sequence). CDR3 in DNA: TGTGCCAGCAGTCTATCCGGGACAGGGTCCTACGAGCAGTACTTC. It translates to CASSLSGTGSYEQYF.

The chain employs TRBV29-1 and TRBJ1-3; TRBD1 matches at 7 bases. The CDR3 covers 14 residues. The germline CDR1 and CDR2 sequences are SQVTM and ANQGSEA. V was pared by 4 bases and J by 2 bases, with 5 bases of the junction left unmatched. For the CDR3, the DNA is TGCAGCGTTGTCCCGACAGGGACTGGAAACACCATATATTTT. This encodes CSVVPTGTGNTIYF.